This T cell receptor (beta chain) was captured by sequencing in a study of shared clonotypes between healthy human individuals. Study-level information: Each donor had three CD4 naive, three CD4 memory, two CD8 naive and one CD8 memory plate.

Clones were sequenced by immunoSEQ multiplex PCR, and TCRdb holds only the in-frame ones, with some missing. The table includes 1,400,000 or so clones, about 98.5% detected once. This clone was recorded once. Material for sequencing was naive CD4+ T cells sorted from blood. Subset specified: CD45RA+ positively selected. The sequence came from a man younger than 45 in good health.

CDR3: CASSNTYGYTF. The CDR3 coding sequence is TGTGCCAGCAGTAACACCTATGGCTACACCTTC. This chain links TRBV28 with TRBJ1-2, with D unclear. CDR3 length: 11 residues. The germline V gene has CDR1 MDHEN and CDR2 SYDVKM. Trimming pared 5 bases from V and 4 bases from J, leaving 5 bases between.